This TCR beta chain was sequenced for a study of shared clonotypes between healthy human individuals. Study outcomes and limitations: Sharing of clonotypes among donors was expected to vary with sequencing depth.

The donor population consisted of healthy HIV-negative adults with no recent acute infections or vaccinations. CD8 memory comprised CD45RO+ plus CCR7-negative CD45RA+ TemRA cells. Germline CDR1 reads SGHVS; CDR2 reads FNYEAQ. The length of the CDR3 is 15 residues. V dropped 1 base and J dropped 0; count of bases not matched to a gene: 2. Concerning this clone: Its matching antigen is unknown.

Sequencing was performed with immunoSEQ multiplex PCR; in TCRdb, only in-frame clones are kept and a portion is missing. This repertoire shows approximately 640,000 clones, roughly 88% found once; its top ten account for 34%. The chain couples TRBV7-6 to TRBJ2-7; 8 bases match TRBD1. The receptor comes from a man aged 18 to 35 in good health. Some clones in this sample may be carry-over from other donors' samples. The sample comprised memory CD8+ T cells from PBMCs. As to subset: CD45RO+ cells pooled with CCR7-negative TemRA cells. The CDR3 nucleotides are TGTGCCAGCAGCTTAGGGACAGGGTCCTCCTACGAGCAGTACTTC. Amino acid sequence: CASSLGTGSSYEQYF.